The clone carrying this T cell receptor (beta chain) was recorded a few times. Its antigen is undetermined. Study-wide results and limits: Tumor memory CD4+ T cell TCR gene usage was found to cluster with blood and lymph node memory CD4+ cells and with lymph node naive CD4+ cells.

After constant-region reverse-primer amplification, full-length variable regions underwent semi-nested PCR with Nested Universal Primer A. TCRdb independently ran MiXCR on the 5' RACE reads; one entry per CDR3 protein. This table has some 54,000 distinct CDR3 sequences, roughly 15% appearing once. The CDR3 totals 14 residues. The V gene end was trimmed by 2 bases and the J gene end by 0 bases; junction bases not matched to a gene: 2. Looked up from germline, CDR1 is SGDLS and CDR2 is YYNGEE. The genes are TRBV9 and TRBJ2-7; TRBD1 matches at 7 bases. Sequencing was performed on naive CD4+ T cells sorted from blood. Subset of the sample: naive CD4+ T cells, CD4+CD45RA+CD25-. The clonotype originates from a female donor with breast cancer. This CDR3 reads CASSVDRSSYEQYF. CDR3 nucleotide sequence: TGTGCCAGCAGCGTGGACAGGAGCTCCTACGAGCAGTACTTC.